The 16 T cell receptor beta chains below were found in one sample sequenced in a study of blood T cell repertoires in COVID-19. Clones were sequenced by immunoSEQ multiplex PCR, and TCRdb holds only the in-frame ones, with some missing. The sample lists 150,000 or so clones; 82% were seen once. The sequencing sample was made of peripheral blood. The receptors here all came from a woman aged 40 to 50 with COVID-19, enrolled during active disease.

CDR3 sequence: CASSFPSGGAFQYF. As DNA, the CDR3 is TGTGCCAGCAGTTTCCCAAGCGGGGGGGCCTTTCAGTACTTC. The chain is built from TRBV2 and TRBJ2-4, with 10 nucleotides matching TRBD2. Germline assignment: CDR1 SNHLY and CDR2 FYNNEI. Losses at the gene ends were 5 bases for V and 11 bases for J; bases not matched to a gene: 9. The CDR3 covers 14 residues.

The CDR3 spells CASSFRVYNEQFF. CDR3 DNA sequence: TGTGCCAGCTCTTTCCGCGTATACAATGAGCAGTTCTTC. The chain has TRBV18 and TRBJ2-1, with unresolved D. The germline CDR1 and CDR2 sequences are KGHSH and LQKENI. The CDR3 covers 13 residues. V was clipped by 6 bases and J by 4 bases, with 10 bases between them.

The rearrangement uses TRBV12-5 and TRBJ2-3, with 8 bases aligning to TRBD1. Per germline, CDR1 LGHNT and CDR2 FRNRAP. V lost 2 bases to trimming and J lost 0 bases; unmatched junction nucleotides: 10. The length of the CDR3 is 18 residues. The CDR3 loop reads CASGLFGTGRHSTDTQYF. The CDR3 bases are TGTGCTAGTGGTTTGTTCGGGACAGGACGACATAGCACAGATACGCAGTATTTT.

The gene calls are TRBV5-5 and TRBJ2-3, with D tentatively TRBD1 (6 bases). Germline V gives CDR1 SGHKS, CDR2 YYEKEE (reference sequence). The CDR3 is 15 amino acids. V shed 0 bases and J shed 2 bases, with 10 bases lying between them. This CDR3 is CASSLAGADTDTQYF. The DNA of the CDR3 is TGTGCCAGCAGCTTGGCAGGGGCGGACACAGATACGCAGTATTTT.

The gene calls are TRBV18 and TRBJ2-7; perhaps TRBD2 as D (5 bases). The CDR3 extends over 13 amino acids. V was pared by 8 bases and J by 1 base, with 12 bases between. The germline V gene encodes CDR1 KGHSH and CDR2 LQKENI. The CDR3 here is CASRREGSYEQYF. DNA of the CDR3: TGTGCCAGCCGGAGAGAGGGATCCTACGAGCAGTACTTC.

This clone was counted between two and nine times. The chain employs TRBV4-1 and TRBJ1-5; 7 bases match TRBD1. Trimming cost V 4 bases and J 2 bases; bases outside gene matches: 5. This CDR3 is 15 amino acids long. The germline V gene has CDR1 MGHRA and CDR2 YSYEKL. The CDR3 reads CASSRDRAGNQPQHF. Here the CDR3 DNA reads TGCGCCAGCAGCCGCGACAGGGCGGGCAATCAGCCCCAGCATTTT.

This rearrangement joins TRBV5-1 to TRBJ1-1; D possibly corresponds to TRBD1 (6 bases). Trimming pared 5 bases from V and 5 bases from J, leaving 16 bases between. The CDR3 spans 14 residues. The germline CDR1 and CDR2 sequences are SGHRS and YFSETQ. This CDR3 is CASRNPGGRTEAFF. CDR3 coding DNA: TGCGCCAGCAGGAACCCGGGGGGCCGTACTGAAGCTTTCTTT. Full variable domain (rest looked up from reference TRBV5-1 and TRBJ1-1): KAGVTQTPRYLIKTRGQQVTLSCSPISGHRSVSWYQQTPGQGLQFLFEYFSETQRNKGNFPGRFSGRQFSNSRSEMNVSTLELGDSALYLCASRNPGGRTEAFFGQGTRLTVV.

CDR3 in DNA: TGTGCCAGCAGCTATATGGGGCTTGAGGGCAATCAGCCCCAGCATTTT. Translating it yields CASSYMGLEGNQPQHF. The V call is TRBV7-9, the J call TRBJ1-5, with D possibly TRBD1 on 5 matching bases. V gave up 4 bases and J gave up 2 bases, with 15 bases separating them. The germline gives CDR1 SEHNR, CDR2 FQNEAQ (reference sequence). CDR3 length: 16 amino acids. The full variable domain, completed using reference TRBV7-9 and TRBJ1-5, is DTGVSQNPRHKITKRGQNVTFRCDPISEHNRLYWYRQTLGQGPEFLTYFQNEAQLEKSRLLSDRFSAERPKGSFSTLEIQRTEQGDSAMYLCASSYMGLEGNQPQHFGDGTRLSIL.

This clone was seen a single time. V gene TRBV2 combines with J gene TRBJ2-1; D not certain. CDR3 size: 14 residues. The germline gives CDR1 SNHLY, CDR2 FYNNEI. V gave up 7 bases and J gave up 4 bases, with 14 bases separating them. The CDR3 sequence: CASKEVYIYNEQFF. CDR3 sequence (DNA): TGTGCCAGCAAAGAGGTCTATATTTACAATGAGCAGTTCTTC.

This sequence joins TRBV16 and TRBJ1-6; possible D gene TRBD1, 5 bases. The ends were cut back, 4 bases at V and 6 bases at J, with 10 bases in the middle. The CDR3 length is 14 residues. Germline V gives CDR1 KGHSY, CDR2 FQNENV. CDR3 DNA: TGTGCCAGCAGCCTGGGGGGTGGTAATTCACCCCTCCACTTT. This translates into CASSLGGGNSPLHF.

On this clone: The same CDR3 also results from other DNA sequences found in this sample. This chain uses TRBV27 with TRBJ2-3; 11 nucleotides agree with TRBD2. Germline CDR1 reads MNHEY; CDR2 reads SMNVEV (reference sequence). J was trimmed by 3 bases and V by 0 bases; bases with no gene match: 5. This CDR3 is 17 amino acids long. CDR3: CASSLSPGLAVTDTQYF. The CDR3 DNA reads TGTGCCAGCAGTTTATCACCGGGACTAGCGGTAACAGATACGCAGTATTTT.

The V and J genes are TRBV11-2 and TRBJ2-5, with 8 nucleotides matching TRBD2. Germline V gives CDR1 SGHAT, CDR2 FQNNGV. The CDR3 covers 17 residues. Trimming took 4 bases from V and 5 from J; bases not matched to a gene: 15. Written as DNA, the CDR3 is TGTGCCAGCAGCTCCCCTGAGCGCGGGGCTAGCGGGGAGACCCAGTACTTC. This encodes CASSSPERGASGETQYF.

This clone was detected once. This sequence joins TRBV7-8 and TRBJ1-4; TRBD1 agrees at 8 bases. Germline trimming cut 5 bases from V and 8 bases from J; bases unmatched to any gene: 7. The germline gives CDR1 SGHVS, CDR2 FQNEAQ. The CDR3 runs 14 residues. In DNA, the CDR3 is TGTGCCAGCAGCACGGGACAGGTGGGCGAAAAACTGTTTTTT. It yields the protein CASSTGQVGEKLFF.

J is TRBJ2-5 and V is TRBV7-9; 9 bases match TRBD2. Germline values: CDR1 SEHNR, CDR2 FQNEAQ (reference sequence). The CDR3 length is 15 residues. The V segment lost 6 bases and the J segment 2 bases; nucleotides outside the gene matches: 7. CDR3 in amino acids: CASSSGLASQETQYF. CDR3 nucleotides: TGTGCCAGCAGTTCGGGACTAGCATCTCAAGAGACCCAGTACTTC.

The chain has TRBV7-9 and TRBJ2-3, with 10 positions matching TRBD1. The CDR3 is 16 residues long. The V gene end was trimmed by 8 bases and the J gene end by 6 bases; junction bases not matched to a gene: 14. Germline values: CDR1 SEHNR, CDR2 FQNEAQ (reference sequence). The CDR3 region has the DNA TGTGCCAGCTTCACCGTCGACAGGGGGCGCTTGGATACGCAGTATTTT. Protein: CASFTVDRGRLDTQYF.

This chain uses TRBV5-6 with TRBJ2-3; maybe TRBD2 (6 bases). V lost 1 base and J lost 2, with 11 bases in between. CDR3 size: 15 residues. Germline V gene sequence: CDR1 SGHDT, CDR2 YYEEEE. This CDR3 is CASSLLLATTDTQYF. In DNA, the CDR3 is TGTGCCAGCAGCTTGCTCCTAGCGACCACAGATACGCAGTATTTT.